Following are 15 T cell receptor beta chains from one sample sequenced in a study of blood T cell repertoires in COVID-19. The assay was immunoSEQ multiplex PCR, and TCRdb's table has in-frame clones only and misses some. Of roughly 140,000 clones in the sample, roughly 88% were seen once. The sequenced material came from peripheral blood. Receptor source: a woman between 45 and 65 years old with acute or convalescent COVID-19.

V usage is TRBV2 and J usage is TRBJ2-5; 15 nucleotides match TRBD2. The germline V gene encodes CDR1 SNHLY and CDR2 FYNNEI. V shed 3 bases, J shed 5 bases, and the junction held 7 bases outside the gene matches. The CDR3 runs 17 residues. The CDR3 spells CASSEGLAGGSGETQYF. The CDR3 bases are TGTGCCAGCAGTGAGGGACTAGCGGGGGGAAGCGGCGAGACCCAGTACTTC. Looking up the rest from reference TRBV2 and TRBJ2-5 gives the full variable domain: EPEVTQTPSHQVTQMGQEVILRCVPISNHLYFYWYRQILGQKVEFLVSFYNNEISEKSEIFDDQFSVERPDGSNFTLKIRSTKLEDSAMYFCASSEGLAGGSGETQYFGPGTRLLVL.

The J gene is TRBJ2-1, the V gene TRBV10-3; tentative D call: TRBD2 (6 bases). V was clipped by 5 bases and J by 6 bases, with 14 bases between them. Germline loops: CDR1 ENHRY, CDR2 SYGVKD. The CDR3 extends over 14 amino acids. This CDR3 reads CAISSGLGINEQFF. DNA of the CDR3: TGTGCCATCAGTTCGGGACTGGGAATCAATGAGCAGTTCTTC.

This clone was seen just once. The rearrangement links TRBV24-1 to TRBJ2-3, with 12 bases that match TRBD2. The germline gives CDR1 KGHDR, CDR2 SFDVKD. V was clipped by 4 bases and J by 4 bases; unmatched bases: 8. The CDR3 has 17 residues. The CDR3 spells CATSDGTSGQRSDTQYF. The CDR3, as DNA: TGTGCCACCAGTGACGGGACTAGCGGGCAGCGTTCAGATACGCAGTATTTT.

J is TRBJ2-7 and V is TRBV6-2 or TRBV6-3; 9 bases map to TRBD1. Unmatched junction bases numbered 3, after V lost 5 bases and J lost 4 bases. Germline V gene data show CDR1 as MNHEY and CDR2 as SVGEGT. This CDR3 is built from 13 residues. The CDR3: CASSIQGAYEQYF. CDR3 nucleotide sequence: TGTGCCAGCAGTATACAGGGGGCGTACGAGCAGTACTTC.

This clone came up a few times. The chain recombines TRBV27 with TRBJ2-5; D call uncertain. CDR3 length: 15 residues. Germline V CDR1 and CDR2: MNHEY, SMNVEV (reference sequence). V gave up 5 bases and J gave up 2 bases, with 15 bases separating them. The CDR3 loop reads CASSPYRRPQETQYF. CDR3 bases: TGTGCCAGCAGTCCGTACCGCAGGCCTCAAGAGACCCAGTACTTC.

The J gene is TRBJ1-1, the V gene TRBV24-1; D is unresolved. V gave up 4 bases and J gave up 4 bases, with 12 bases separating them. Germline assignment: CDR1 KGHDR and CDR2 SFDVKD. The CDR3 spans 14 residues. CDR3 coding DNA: TGTGCCACCAGTGACTCCGGGAAGGCCACTGAAGCTTTCTTT. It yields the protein CATSDSGKATEAFF.

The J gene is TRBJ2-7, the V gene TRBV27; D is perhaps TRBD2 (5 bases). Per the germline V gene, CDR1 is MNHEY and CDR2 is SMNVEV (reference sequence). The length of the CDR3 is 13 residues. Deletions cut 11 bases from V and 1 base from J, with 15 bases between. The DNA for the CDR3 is TGTGCCTCATCCCCCCTAGCATCCTACGAGCAGTACTTC. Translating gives CASSPLASYEQYF.

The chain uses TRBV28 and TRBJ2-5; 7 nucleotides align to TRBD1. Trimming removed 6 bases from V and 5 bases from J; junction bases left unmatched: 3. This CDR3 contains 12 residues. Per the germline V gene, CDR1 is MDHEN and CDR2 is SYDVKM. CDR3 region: CASSADRETQYF. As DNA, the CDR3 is TGTGCCAGCAGCGCGGACAGGGAGACCCAGTACTTC.

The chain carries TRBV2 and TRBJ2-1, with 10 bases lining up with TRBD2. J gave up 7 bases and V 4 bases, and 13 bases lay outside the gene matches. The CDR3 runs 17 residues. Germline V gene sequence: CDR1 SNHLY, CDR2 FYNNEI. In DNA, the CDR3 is TGTGCCAGCAGTGGGCACATACTAGCGGGAAATGATAATGAGCAGTTCTTC. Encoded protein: CASSGHILAGNDNEQFF.

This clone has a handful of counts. The CDR3 reads CASSRGQGNEKLFF. For the CDR3, the DNA is TGTGCCAGCAGCCGGGGACAAGGAAATGAAAAACTGTTTTTT. This rearrangement joins TRBV5-5 to TRBJ1-4; weak D call: TRBD1 (6 bases). The germline CDR1 and CDR2 sequences are SGHKS and YYEKEE (reference sequence). This CDR3 is built from 14 residues. V gave up 4 bases and J gave up 5 bases, with 12 bases separating them.

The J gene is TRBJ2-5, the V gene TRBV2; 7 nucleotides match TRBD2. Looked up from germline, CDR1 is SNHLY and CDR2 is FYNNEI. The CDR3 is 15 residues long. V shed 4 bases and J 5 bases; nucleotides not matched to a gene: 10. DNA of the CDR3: TGTGCCAGCAGTGCCCCCGGGGGGAAGGGGGAGACCCAGTACTTC. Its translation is CASSAPGGKGETQYF.

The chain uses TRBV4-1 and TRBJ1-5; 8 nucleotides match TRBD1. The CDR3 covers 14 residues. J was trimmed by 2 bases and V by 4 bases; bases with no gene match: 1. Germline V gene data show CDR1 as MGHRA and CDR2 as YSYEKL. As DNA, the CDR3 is TGCGCCAGCAGCCCGACAGGGGGCAATCAGCCCCAGCATTTT. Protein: CASSPTGGNQPQHF.

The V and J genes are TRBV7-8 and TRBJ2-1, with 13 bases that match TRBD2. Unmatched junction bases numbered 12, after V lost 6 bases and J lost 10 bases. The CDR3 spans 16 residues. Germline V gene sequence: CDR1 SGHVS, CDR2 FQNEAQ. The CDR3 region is CASSSAGTSGEDEQFF. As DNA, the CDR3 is TGTGCCAGCAGTTCCGCCGGGACTAGCGGGGAAGACGAGCAGTTCTTC.

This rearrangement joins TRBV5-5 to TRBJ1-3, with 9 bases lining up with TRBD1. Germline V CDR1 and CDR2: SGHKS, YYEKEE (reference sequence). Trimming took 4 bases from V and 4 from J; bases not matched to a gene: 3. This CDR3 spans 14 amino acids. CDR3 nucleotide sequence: TGTGCCAGCAGCCGGGACAGGGTGGGAAACACCATATATTTT. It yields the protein CASSRDRVGNTIYF. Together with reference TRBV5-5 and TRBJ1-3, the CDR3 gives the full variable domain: DAGVTQSPTHLIKTRGQQVTLRCSPISGHKSVSWYQQVLGQGPQFIFQYYEKEERGRGNFPDRFSARQFPNYSSELNVNALLLGDSALYLCASSRDRVGNTIYFGEGSWLTVV.

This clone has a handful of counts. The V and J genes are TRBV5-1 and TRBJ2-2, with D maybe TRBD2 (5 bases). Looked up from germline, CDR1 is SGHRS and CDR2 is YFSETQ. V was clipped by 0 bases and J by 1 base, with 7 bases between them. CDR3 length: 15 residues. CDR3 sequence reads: CASSLEAGNTGELFF. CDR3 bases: TGCGCCAGCAGCTTGGAGGCGGGGAACACCGGGGAGCTGTTTTTT. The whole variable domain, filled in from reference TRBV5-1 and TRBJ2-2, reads KAGVTQTPRYLIKTRGQQVTLSCSPISGHRSVSWYQQTPGQGLQFLFEYFSETQRNKGNFPGRFSGRQFSNSRSEMNVSTLELGDSALYLCASSLEAGNTGELFFGEGSRLTVL.